This TCR beta chain was obtained from a study of cytomegalovirus exposure and HLA in healthy donors. Overall study: The same platform used for the 666 first-cohort repertoires was also used for the 120 or so validation repertoires, as a later analysis reported. Study-level findings and limits: According to reports, the classifier identified cytomegalovirus status with high specificity and sensitivity. Through in vitro validation, three CMV-associated chains were shown to be specific for CMV antigens.

Sequenced by immunoSEQ multiplex PCR; TCRdb stores in-frame clones only, minus some. The table lists about 79,000 clones, 80% to 95% of them singletons, with approximately 3.8% in the top ten. As regards this clone: Its target is unknown.

The sequence was obtained from a woman aged 30 to 39 in good health and CMV-seronegative. Sequencing was performed on PBMCs.

CDR3 loop: CASSLVSRAGNTIYF. The CDR3 DNA reads TGTGCCAGCAGCTTAGTCTCCAGGGCTGGAAACACCATATATTTT. The chain joins TRBV7-9 to TRBJ1-3, with a weak D call TRBD1 (5 bases). Germline-derived CDR1 and CDR2 are SEHNR and FQNEAQ (reference sequence). CDR3 length: 15 amino acids. V lost 1 base and J lost 2, with 9 bases in between.